This T cell receptor beta chain stems from a study of T cell changes during pregnancy in multiple sclerosis. This table comes from immunoSEQ multiplex PCR, and its TCRdb copy is limited to in-frame clones, with some not included. The sample lists about 80,000 clones, around 92% seen once, with approximately 1.4% in the top ten. The CDR3 sequence is 13 residues long. The germline V gene has CDR1 SGHTA and CDR2 FQGNSA. The V end was cut by 3 bases, the J end by 2 bases, with 7 bases between. This TCR was sampled from a female donor with multiple sclerosis, enrolled in a pregnancy study. This specimen consisted of peripheral blood, obtained before pregnancy. This chain links TRBV7-2 with TRBJ1-2; no clear D. In DNA form, the CDR3 reads TGTGCCAGCAGCTTTGGAGGGAACTATGGCTACACCTTC. Protein product: CASSFGGNYGYTF.